This T cell receptor (beta chain) came from a study of radiotherapy plus CTLA-4 blockade in lung cancer. Study context: Patients showed objective responses in 15% to 20% of cases and disease control in about 30%.

The CDR3 extends over 14 amino acids. Germline V gives CDR1 MNHEY, CDR2 SVGAGI. Trimming cost V 5 bases and J 4 bases; bases outside gene matches: 4. Profiled with immunoSEQ multiplex PCR; TCRdb holds only in-frame clones, not every one. The top ten clones hold more than 9.5% of a sample with 45,000 to 55,000 clones, about 72% of them seen once. This receptor was obtained from a human donor with non-small cell lung cancer who had stable disease on radiotherapy plus ipilimumab. The V and J genes are TRBV6-5 and TRBJ1-1; 10 bases fit TRBD1. The sequences come from peripheral blood, collected from a patient treated with radiotherapy plus ipilimumab. Here the CDR3 DNA reads TGTGCCAGCAGTCCGGACAGGGGGAGCACTGAAGCTTTCTTT. Encoded protein: CASSPDRGSTEAFF.